The 25 T cell receptor beta chains in this list originate from one sample, sequenced in a study of T cells in Graves' hyperthyroidism and ophthalmopathy. Amplification yielded TCR beta CDR3 regions, with RNA transcripts as the source. HTBI primers were used for first-round RT-PCR of the TCR CDR3. TCRdb passed the multiplex PCR reads through MiXCR, listing each CDR3 protein once. The table includes roughly 130,000 distinct CDR3 sequences, approximately 24% detected once. The sample comprised blood. The source is a woman in her 50s with Graves' hyperthyroidism that later progressed to Graves' ophthalmopathy.

The chain combines TRBV7-9 with TRBJ1-3; no clear D gene. The ends were cut back, 6 bases at V and 5 bases at J, with 17 bases in the middle. The CDR3 loop spans 15 amino acids. CDR1 is SEHNR, CDR2 FQNEAQ, per germline (reference sequence). Written as DNA, the CDR3 is TGTGCCAGCAGGGATACGGGAGGGATGAGAAACACCATATATTTT. Translated, it gives CASRDTGGMRNTIYF.

The chain joins TRBV6-1 to TRBJ1-2; maybe TRBD1 (6 bases). CDR1 is MNHNS and CDR2 is SASEGT in the germline V gene. The CDR3 runs to 16 residues. V lost 1 base, J lost 6 bases, and 18 bases lay in between. CDR3 residues: CASSEDGGRTVHGYTF. CDR3 bases: TGTGCCAGCAGTGAAGATGGGGGAAGGACAGTACATGGCTACACCTTC.

J is TRBJ1-6 and V is TRBV28, with D uncertain. The V and J ends lost 7 bases and 0 bases respectively, with 10 bases between them. Germline V CDR1 and CDR2: MDHEN, SYDVKM. This CDR3 is 15 amino acids long. The CDR3 protein is CASTDPSSYNSPLHF. CDR3 nucleotide sequence: TGTGCCAGCACCGACCCTAGCTCCTATAATTCACCCCTCCACTTT.

The rearrangement joins TRBV19 to TRBJ2-5, with D possibly TRBD2 on 5 matching bases. V was trimmed by 3 bases and J by 7 bases, leaving 12 bases between them. Germline V gene lookup returns CDR1 LNHDA and CDR2 SQIVND (reference sequence). The CDR3 spans 13 residues. CDR3 sequence reads: CASSIGAAGTQYF. CDR3 nucleotides: TGTGCCAGTAGTATTGGCGCCGCGGGGACCCAGTACTTC.

This clonotype appeared many times. The chain employs TRBV28 and TRBJ2-3; D possibly corresponds to TRBD1 (6 bases). CDR3 length equals 14 residues. V was pared by 9 bases and J by 0 bases, with 13 bases between. Germline loops: CDR1 MDHEN, CDR2 SYDVKM. In DNA form, the CDR3 reads TGTGCCAGTAAAGGGGGTGAGAGCACAGATACGCAGTATTTT. This translates into CASKGGESTDTQYF. The full variable domain, rest sourced from reference TRBV28 and TRBJ2-3, is DVKVTQSSRYLVKRTGEKVFLECVQDMDHENMFWYRQDPGLGLRLIYFSYDVKMKEKGDIPEGYSVSREKKERFSLILESASTNQTSMYLCASKGGESTDTQYFGPGTRLTVL.

This chain uses TRBV6-1 with TRBJ2-3; 13 positions agree with TRBD2. With V trimmed by 5 bases and J by 4 bases, 9 bases remained unmatched. In germline, CDR1 is MNHNS, CDR2 SASEGT. The CDR3 covers 17 residues. CDR3 in DNA: TGTGCCAGCAGTCGAGCCTTGGGGACTAGCGGGGCAGATACGCAGTATTTT. It encodes CASSRALGTSGADTQYF.

The chain is built from TRBV2 and TRBJ1-5; 9 bases map to TRBD1. Germline V gene lookup returns CDR1 SNHLY and CDR2 FYNNEI. V shed 4 bases and J 8 bases; nucleotides not matched to a gene: 12. The CDR3 sequence is 16 residues long. This CDR3 reads CASSGSGTGLLKPQHF. The DNA of the CDR3 is TGTGCCAGCAGTGGCTCCGGGACAGGGCTTTTGAAGCCCCAGCATTTT.

Many counts were recorded for this clonotype. The rearrangement joins TRBV6-1 to TRBJ2-7; D possibly corresponds to TRBD2 (6 bases). CDR1 is MNHNS, CDR2 SASEGT, per germline. The V gene lost 7 bases and the J gene lost 2 bases, with 15 bases spanning the gap. This CDR3 has 14 residues. The CDR3 nucleotides read TGTGCCAGCAAAGGGGCGGAGGGGACCTACGAGCAGTACTTC. Its protein product is CASKGAEGTYEQYF.

Many counts were recorded for this clonotype. The chain has TRBV7-2 and TRBJ2-7; 12 bases agree with TRBD1. CDR1 SGHTA and CDR2 FQGNSA come from the germline V gene. The V gene end was trimmed by 4 bases and the J gene end by 7 bases; junction bases not matched to a gene: 11. The CDR3 spans 16 residues. The CDR3 DNA reads as TGTGCCAGCAGCTCCTCGCCGGGACAGGGGGCGCGGGAGCAGTACTTC. It translates to CASSSSPGQGAREQYF.

A remark on this clonotype: Likely a read error: the CDR3 ends without its conserved phenylalanine or tryptophan. The gene calls are TRBV29-1 and TRBJ2-5, with D perhaps matching TRBD1 or TRBD2 (5 bases each). V lost 1 base and J lost 7, with 22 bases in between. This CDR3 comprises 16 residues. CDR1 and CDR2 (germline): SQVTM, ANQGSEA. CDR3 DNA: TGCAGCGTTGAAGGTCGACCGGGACCCCCTTCTCGGACCCAGTACCTC. Its protein product is CSVEGRPGPPSRTQYL.

This chain connects TRBV11-2 to TRBJ1-5; D is uncertain. CDR3 length equals 13 residues. Per germline, CDR1 SGHAT and CDR2 FQNNGV. Trimming shortened V by 1 base and J by 5 bases, and 6 bases separated the two germline ends. Here the CDR3 reads CASSLGIYQPQHF. The CDR3 DNA sequence: TGTGCCAGCAGCTTAGGGATTTATCAGCCCCAGCATTTT.

This clonotype was recorded many times. This sequence joins TRBV28 and TRBJ2-7; D unresolved. CDR3 size: 10 residues. Deletions cut 6 bases from V and 5 bases from J, with 5 bases between. Germline V gene sequence: CDR1 MDHEN, CDR2 SYDVKM. The CDR3 reads CASRGNEQYF. For the CDR3, the DNA is TGTGCCAGCAGGGGAAACGAGCAGTACTTC.

This clonotype was found many times. The chain joins TRBV3-1 to TRBJ1-1; D not certain. The CDR3 extends over 15 amino acids. The V end was cut by 0 bases, the J end by 0 bases, with 8 bases between. CDR1 is LGHDT and CDR2 is YNNKEL in the germline V gene (reference sequence). The CDR3 DNA reads TGTGCCAGCAGCCAAGAGAGGGCGATGAACACTGAAGCTTTCTTT. Its translation is CASSQERAMNTEAFF. Full variable domain (outside the CDR3, taken from reference TRBV3-1 and TRBJ1-1): DTAVSQTPKYLVTQMGNDKSIKCEQNLGHDTMYWYKQDSKKFLKIMFSYNNKELIINETVPNRFSPKSPDKAHLNLHINSLELGDSAVYFCASSQERAMNTEAFFGQGTRLTVV.

This clonotype was observed at least ten times. This chain uses TRBV29-1 with TRBJ1-1; D remains unclear. Trimming cost V 6 bases and J 1 base, with 15 bases left between them. The CDR3 is made up of 14 amino acids. Germline assignment: CDR1 SQVTM and CDR2 ANQGSEA. CDR3 nucleotides: TGCAGCGTGTCTGGGAGGAGGCCGAACACTGAAGCTTTCTTT. Protein sequence: CSVSGRRPNTEAFF.

This clonotype was observed a few times. V usage is TRBV19 and J usage is TRBJ2-7; D tentatively fits TRBD1 or TRBD2 (5 bases each). CDR1 LNHDA and CDR2 SQIVND come from the germline V gene (reference sequence). CDR3 size: 13 residues. V lost 4 bases and J 3 bases, leaving 10 bases between the germline ends. DNA for the CDR3: TGTGCCAGTAGTACCCTGGGACGCTACGAGCAGTACTTC. Translating it yields CASSTLGRYEQYF.

The chain uses TRBV18 and TRBJ2-5, with a possible D match to TRBD1 (5 bases). Germline V CDR1 and CDR2: KGHSH, LQKENI. This CDR3 is 13 amino acids long. The V end lost 6 bases, the J end lost 1 base, and 9 bases lay between the germline ends. For the CDR3, the DNA is TGTGCCAGCTCCCCGACAGCCCAAGAGACCCAGTACTTC. Translated: CASSPTAQETQYF. Filled out from reference TRBV18 and TRBJ2-5, the complete variable domain reads NAGVMQNPRHLVRRRGQEARLRCSPMKGHSHVYWYRQLPEEGLKFMVYLQKENIIDESGMPKERFSAEFPKEGPSILRIQQVVRGDSAAYFCASSPTAQETQYFGPGTRLLVL.

This clonotype was seen ten or more times. V gene TRBV14 combines with J gene TRBJ1-2; D call uncertain. This CDR3 comprises 12 residues. The germline CDR1 and CDR2 sequences are SGHDN and FVKESK. Trimming left V 0 bases short and J 5 bases short, with 4 bases between. The CDR3 is CASSQEWYGYTF. As DNA, the CDR3 is TGTGCCAGCAGCCAAGAATGGTATGGCTACACCTTC.

This clonotype was recorded only once. The genes are TRBV28 and TRBJ2-7; no clear D. Germline loops: CDR1 MDHEN, CDR2 SYDVKM. The V end was cut by 3 bases, the J end by 1 base, with 4 bases between. This CDR3 comprises 12 residues. As DNA, the CDR3 is TGTGCCAGCAGTTTTTGGTCCTACGAGCAGTACTTC. The encoded protein is CASSFWSYEQYF.

The V call is TRBV13, the J call TRBJ2-6, with D hard to call. Per the germline V gene, CDR1 is PRHDT and CDR2 is FYEKMQ (reference sequence). V lost 5 bases and J 0 bases, leaving 11 bases between the germline ends. This CDR3 has 16 residues. CDR3 loop: CASSPWASSGANVLTF. CDR3 nucleotide sequence: TGTGCCAGCAGCCCCTGGGCCAGCTCTGGGGCCAACGTCCTGACTTTC.

The chain recombines TRBV27 with TRBJ2-1; 12 bases fit TRBD2. CDR1 MNHEY and CDR2 SMNVEV come from the germline V gene (reference sequence). The CDR3 length is 15 residues. V shed 2 bases and J 9 bases; nucleotides not matched to a gene: 5. The CDR3 sequence is CASSLRASGRVEQFF. The CDR3 bases are TGTGCCAGCAGTTTAAGGGCTAGCGGGAGGGTTGAGCAGTTCTTC.

Turning to this clonotype: This may stem from a read error, because a much larger clone lies one nucleotide away. The chain is built from TRBV20-1 and TRBJ2-7; D is perhaps TRBD1 (6 bases). CDR1 is DFQATT, CDR2 SNEGSKA, per germline (reference sequence). The CDR3 length is 11 residues. CDR3: CTTGWEPEQYF. The CDR3 DNA is TGCACTACAGGGTGGGAGCCCGAGCAGTACTTC.

This clonotype was recorded many times. The J gene is TRBJ2-7, the V gene TRBV24-1; 10 positions agree with TRBD1. The J segment lost 5 bases and the V segment lost 4 bases, leaving 7 bases of the junction unmatched. The germline gives CDR1 KGHDR, CDR2 SFDVKD. The CDR3 sequence is 15 residues long. CDR3 loop: CATSDPGQGTHEQYF. In nucleotides, the CDR3 is TGTGCCACCAGTGACCCGGGACAGGGGACCCACGAGCAGTACTTC.

The genes are TRBV2 and TRBJ1-4; weak D call: TRBD1 (5 bases). CDR1 SNHLY and CDR2 FYNNEI come from the germline V gene. The CDR3 runs 15 residues. V was shortened by 4 bases and J by 6 bases, with 15 bases between the two germline ends. Written as DNA, the CDR3 is TGTGCCAGCAGTGCCACCCCGGGACGTGATGAAAAACTGTTTTTT. This sequence encodes CASSATPGRDEKLFF.

V gene TRBV6-1 combines with J gene TRBJ2-7, with D unclear. Trimming took 5 bases from V and 8 from J, leaving 13 bases between them. The CDR3 runs 12 residues. The germline V gene has CDR1 MNHNS and CDR2 SASEGT. DNA of the CDR3: TGTGCCAGCAGTACGCCGTCAGGCAAGCAGTACTTC. Amino acids: CASSTPSGKQYF.

The chain links TRBV29-1 to TRBJ2-7, with no clear D. The V and J ends lost 7 bases and 4 bases respectively, with 11 bases between them. The CDR3 has 11 residues. From germline, CDR1 is SQVTM and CDR2 ANQGSEA. The CDR3 DNA reads TGCAGCGGTGGGTATAGGTACGAGCAGTACTTC. Its protein product is CSGGYRYEQYF.